This T cell receptor beta chain was observed in a study of blood T cell repertoires in COVID-19. Produced via immunoSEQ multiplex PCR; TCRdb's table is partial and in-frame only. The data contain fewer than 350,000 clones, more than 75% of them singletons. This CDR3 has 15 residues. CDR1 and CDR2 from the germline V gene are SGHTA and FQGNSA. V shed 3 bases, J shed 3 bases, and the junction held 4 bases outside the gene matches. The sample taken for sequencing was peripheral blood. This sequence joins TRBV7-2 and TRBJ2-7, with 11 bases that match TRBD2. This sequence originates from a woman in her 30s who had recovered from COVID-19. This CDR3 is CASSFLAGGLYEQYF. The CDR3 DNA is TGTGCCAGCAGCTTCCTAGCGGGGGGCCTCTACGAGCAGTACTTC.